The rows below give T cell receptor beta chains drawn from one sample of a study of blood T cell repertoires in COVID-19. Data came from immunoSEQ multiplex PCR; TCRdb stores just in-frame clones and leaves some out. The sample shows approximately 150,000 clones, over 80% of them seen only once. The sample consisted of PBMCs or T cells enriched from blood (not recorded which). These receptors were collected from a man between 65 and 85 years old who had been exposed to COVID-19. The CDR3 runs from the conserved cysteine through the conserved F or W. A D gene is named only where the DNA matches it firmly. The size field is filled for only some rows; it gives once, few, many or a size class.

>-|TRBD2|TRBV5-4|TRBJ2-2
TGTGCCAGCAGCCCCCAGCGGGGGGGAAGGACCGGGGAGCTGTTTTTT
CASSPQRGGRTGELFF
>-|TRBD2|TRBV7-9|TRBJ2-5
TGTGCCAGCAGCTTAGGGCTAGCGGGGCCCCAGTACTTC
CASSLGLAGPQYF
>-|TRBD1|TRBV2|TRBJ1-2
TGTGCCAGCAGTAGGGGACAGGGGTATGGCTACACCTTC
CASSRGQGYGYTF
>-|-|TRBV5-6|TRBJ1-1
TGTGCCAGCAGCGTCGTAAGGGGAGGGGAAACTTTCTTT
CASSVVRGGETFF
>-|TRBD2|TRBV5-1|TRBJ2-1
TGCGCCAGCAGCTTGGAGACTAGCGGGAAGTATGAGCAGTTCTTC
CASSLETSGKYEQFF
>-|-|TRBV3-1/TRBV3-2|TRBJ2-3
TGTGCCAGCAGCCACGTTCCGGGACTCCCCCCCTGCGCAGATACGCAGTATTTT
CASSHVPGLPPCADTQYF
>-|-|TRBV3-1/TRBV3-2|TRBJ1-1
TGTGCCAGCAGCCAAGCAGAGAACACTGAAGCTTTCTTT
CASSQAENTEAFF
>-|-|TRBV5-6|TRBJ2-7
TGTGCCAGCAGCAGAGGGATCCGGGGCGAGCAGTACTTC
CASSRGIRGEQYF
>-|-|TRBV11-2|TRBJ1-2
TGTGCCAGCAGCCCCTCCAGTCCCCATGGCTACACCTTC
CASSPSSPHGYTF
>-|TRBD1|TRBV7-2|TRBJ2-2
TGTGCCAGCAGCTTAGAGGGACAGGGGGCGGGTGGTGCCGGGGAGCTGTTTTTT
CASSLEGQGAGGAGELFF
>-|-|TRBV11-2|TRBJ1-1
TGTGCCAGCAGCTTATTTTCGGGAGGGGACACTGAAGCTTTCTTT
CASSLFSGGDTEAFF
>few|-|TRBV27|TRBJ2-7
TGTGCCAGCAGTTTAACCGGGGGTCTTTCCTACGAGCAGTACTTC
CASSLTGGLSYEQYF
>-|TRBD1|TRBV28|TRBJ1-5
TGTGCCAGCAGAGGAGGCGGGACAGCAAATCAGCCCCAGCATTTT
CASRGGGTANQPQHF
>-|-|TRBV27|TRBJ2-2
TGTGCCAGAACTTTGGGGACACCTCACGGGGAGCTGTTTTTT
CARTLGTPHGELFF
>-|-|TRBV14|TRBJ2-6
TGTGCCAGCAGCCTCTTGAGCTCTGGGGCCAACGTCCTGACTTTC
CASSLLSSGANVLTF
>-|TRBD1|TRBV27|TRBJ2-1
TGTGCCAGCACCAGACAGGGGATCAGCAATGAGCAGTTCTTC
CASTRQGISNEQFF
>-|-|TRBV28|TRBJ1-5
TGTGCCAGCAGTTTAGCGGGGGTTGATCAGCCCCAGCATTTT
CASSLAGVDQPQHF
>-|TRBD1|TRBV5-4|TRBJ2-7
TGTGCCAGCAGCACGGGACAGGGTGGCGAGCAGTACTTC
CASSTGQGGEQYF
>-|-|TRBV11-2|TRBJ1-1
TGTGCCAGCAGCTTGGGGGCCTCGGTAACTGAAGCTTTCTTT
CASSLGASVTEAFF
>-|TRBD1|TRBV7-2|TRBJ1-2
TGTGCCAGCAGCCCCGGAGGGACAGGGATTGATGGCTACACCTTC
CASSPGGTGIDGYTF
>-|TRBD2|TRBV3-1/TRBV3-2|TRBJ2-5
TGTGCCAGCAGCCAAGATCCTAGCGGGGGAGCACAAGAGACCCAGTACTTC
CASSQDPSGGAQETQYF
>few|-|TRBV19|TRBJ2-1
TGTGCCAGTTCAGGAAACTCCTACAATGAGCAGTTCTTC
CASSGNSYNEQFF
>-|TRBD1|TRBV7-8|TRBJ1-2
TGTGCCAGCAGCTTAGCGCCGGCAGGGGGCAACTATGGCTACACCTTC
CASSLAPAGGNYGYTF
>-|-|TRBV3-1/TRBV3-2|TRBJ1-6
TGTGCCAGCAGCCACGGGCGTGGGAGCTCCTATAATTCACCCCTCCACTTT
CASSHGRGSSYNSPLHF
>-|TRBD1|TRBV5-1|TRBJ2-3
TGCGCCAGCAGCTCTTACCCGGACAGGGGAGATACGCAGTATTTT
CASSSYPDRGDTQYF
>once|TRBD1|TRBV2|TRBJ1-2
TGTGCCAGCAGTCTGGGACAGGGAAGCGGCTACACCTTC
CASSLGQGSGYTF
>-|-|TRBV4-1|TRBJ1-2
TGCGCCAGCAGCCAGGAGGGCTATGGCTATGGCTACACCTTC
CASSQEGYGYGYTF
>-|TRBD1|TRBV20-1|TRBJ2-7
TGCAGTGCTAGTCGAGGGGACAGGGGGTACGAGCAGTACTTC
CSASRGDRGYEQYF
>-|TRBD2|TRBV5-5|TRBJ2-3
TGTGCCAGCAGCTTGGCCGGGGGGGATACGCAGTATTTT
CASSLAGGDTQYF
>-|TRBD2|TRBV28|TRBJ2-2
TGTGCCAGCAGGTTACTAGCGGGAGAGGCCGGGGAGCTGTTTTTT
CASRLLAGEAGELFF
>-|TRBD2|TRBV7-2|TRBJ2-7
TGTGCCAGCAGCTTAGCCGGGACTAGCGGCAAGCAGTACTTC
CASSLAGTSGKQYF
>-|-|TRBV6-1|TRBJ2-1
TGTGCCAGCAGTGAAGAACCGGGGAGAAGATGGAATGAGCAGTTCTTC
CASSEEPGRRWNEQFF
>-|-|TRBV5-1|TRBJ2-3
TGCGCCAGCAGCTTGCCGGGGGTGGCTAGCACAGATACGCAGTATTTT
CASSLPGVASTDTQYF
>once|-|TRBV27|TRBJ1-2
TGTGCCAGCAGTTTGGGCGGGGCCTATGGCTACACCTTC
CASSLGGAYGYTF
>-|TRBD1|TRBV19|TRBJ1-1
TGTGCCAGTAGTAGTCAGGGGGCGCTGAACACTGAAGCTTTCTTT
CASSSQGALNTEAFF
>-|TRBD1|TRBV5-1|TRBJ1-1
TGCGCCAGCAGCTTTCTTGCAGGACAGGGGGTGTATGAAGCTTTCTTT
CASSFLAGQGVYEAFF
>once|-|TRBV7-9|TRBJ2-3
TGTGCCAGCAGCTTACATTCGCAGTATTTT
CASSLHSQYF
>-|TRBD1|TRBV27|TRBJ2-1
TGTGCCACCGTGGGGGTTTGGGCCGAGGGACAGGGGATCTACAATGAGCAGTTCTTC
CATVGVWAEGQGIYNEQFF
>-|-|TRBV3-1/TRBV3-2|TRBJ1-2
TGTGCCAGCAGCCAGGGCGAGGGCTATGGCTACACCTTC
CASSQGEGYGYTF
>once|TRBD1|TRBV29-1|TRBJ1-1
TGCAGCGTTGCAGGACAGGTGAACACTGAAGCTTTCTTT
CSVAGQVNTEAFF
>few|TRBD2|TRBV7-3|TRBJ2-1
TGTGCCAGCAGCACCAACGGACTAGACGGGAATGAGCAGTTCTTC
CASSTNGLDGNEQFF
>-|-|TRBV5-5|TRBJ2-1
TGTGCCAGCAGCTTGGGCGGCACGAGCTCCTACAATGAGCAGTTCTTC
CASSLGGTSSYNEQFF
>-|TRBD1|TRBV30|TRBJ1-1
TGTGCCTGGAATCCCACAGGGGGGACTGAAGCTTTCTTT
CAWNPTGGTEAFF
>-|-|TRBV19|TRBJ1-1
TGTGCCAGTAGTATCCAGGCGGGAGAAGCTTTCTTT
CASSIQAGEAFF
>-|-|TRBV28|TRBJ1-4
TGTGCCAGCAGTCCCCATGGGGGGGCTTTCGATGAAAAACTGTTTTTT
CASSPHGGAFDEKLFF
>-|-|TRBV30|TRBJ1-1
TGTGCCTGGAGTTTTAGGGGTCAAGGGCTTAGCACTGAAGCTTTCTTT
CAWSFRGQGLSTEAFF
>-|TRBD2|TRBV19|TRBJ2-2
TGTGCCAGTAGTATAGTTTGGAGTCAGCGGGAGAGCACCGGGGAGCTGTTTTTT
CASSIVWSQRESTGELFF
>-|-|TRBV7-2|TRBJ2-3
TGTGCCAGCAGCTTATCGAGCAGGGGAGCAGATACGCAGTATTTT
CASSLSSRGADTQYF
>-|-|TRBV3-1/TRBV3-2|TRBJ2-7
TGTGCCAGCAGCTTAATCCGGGACTTTTCCTACGAGCAGTACTTC
CASSLIRDFSYEQYF
>-|-|TRBV6-5|TRBJ1-1
TGTGCCAGCAGTTACTCGATTATGGGGAGGGGTCCTGAAGCTTTCTTT
CASSYSIMGRGPEAFF
>-|-|TRBV11-2|TRBJ1-3
TGTGCCAGCAGCTTAAGCGCCTGGGCAGGGCAAGGAAACACCATATATTTT
CASSLSAWAGQGNTIYF
>-|-|TRBV6-5|TRBJ1-4
TGTGCCAGCAGTTACTCCCCCAGGAATGAAAAACTGTTTTTT
CASSYSPRNEKLFF
>-|-|TRBV6-5|TRBJ2-7
TGTGCCAGCCGCCCCCGCGGAGGGAACTCCTACGAGCAGTACTTC
CASRPRGGNSYEQYF
>-|-|TRBV2|TRBJ1-4
TGTGCCAGCAGGGCCTGGGGGGTCGGTCCTGAAAAACTGTTTTTT
CASRAWGVGPEKLFF
>-|TRBD2|TRBV7-2|TRBJ2-7
TGTGCCAGCAGCCCCGGACTAGCGGTCTCCTACGAGCAGTACTTC
CASSPGLAVSYEQYF
>-|-|TRBV27|TRBJ1-6
TGTGCCAGCAGTTTAGTGGGGAGCTCCTATAATTCACCCCTCCACTTT
CASSLVGSSYNSPLHF
>-|-|TRBV3-1/TRBV3-2|TRBJ2-1
TGTGCCAGCAGCCTAACGGGGGATGAGCAGTTCTTC
CASSLTGDEQFF